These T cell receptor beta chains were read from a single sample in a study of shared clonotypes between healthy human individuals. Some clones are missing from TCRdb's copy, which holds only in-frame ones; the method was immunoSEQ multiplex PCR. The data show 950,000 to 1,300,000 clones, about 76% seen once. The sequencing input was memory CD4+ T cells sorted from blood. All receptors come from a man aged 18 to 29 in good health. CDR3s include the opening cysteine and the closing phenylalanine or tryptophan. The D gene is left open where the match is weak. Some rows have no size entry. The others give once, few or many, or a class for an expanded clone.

DNA: TGTGCCAGCAGTGAAGCTAGGCAGACCTATGGCTACACCTTC
CDR3: CASSEARQTYGYTF
D: -
J: TRBJ1-2
V: TRBV2
size: -

DNA: TGTGCCAGCAGCCAAAACGGGAGGAGTATAACAGATACGCAGTATTTT
CDR3: CASSQNGRSITDTQYF
D: TRBD2
J: TRBJ2-3
V: TRBV7-2
size: few

DNA: TGTGCCACCCTATCGCCAGGGGCAAGGGGCTACACCTTC
CDR3: CATLSPGARGYTF
D: -
J: TRBJ1-2
V: TRBV28
size: -

DNA: TGTGCCAGCTCACCGAGGGGGCAGGACGAGCAGTACTTC
CDR3: CASSPRGQDEQYF
D: TRBD1
J: TRBJ2-7
V: TRBV18
size: -

DNA: TGCAGTGCAGAACAGGGTACTGAGCAGTTCTTC
CDR3: CSAEQGTEQFF
D: -
J: TRBJ2-1
V: TRBV20-1
size: -

DNA: TGTGCCATCAGTGAATCTCCGGACCCGAACACTGAAGCTTTCTTT
CDR3: CAISESPDPNTEAFF
D: -
J: TRBJ1-1
V: TRBV10-3
size: few

DNA: TGTGCCAGCAGCCAATGGGGGGCCAAGGACGGTAATGAGCAGTTCTTC
CDR3: CASSQWGAKDGNEQFF
D: -
J: TRBJ2-1
V: TRBV7-9
size: many

DNA: TGCGCCAGCAGCTTGACTAGCGGGAGCACAGATACGCAGTATTTT
CDR3: CASSLTSGSTDTQYF
D: TRBD2
J: TRBJ2-3
V: TRBV10-2
size: many

DNA: TGTGCCAGCAGTTATTGGGACAGGAGTACACGCTACACCTTC
CDR3: CASSYWDRSTRYTF
D: TRBD1
J: TRBJ1-2
V: TRBV2
size: -

DNA: TGTGCCACCCAAGTCGGAAAGGGCCGAAACACCATATATTTT
CDR3: CATQVGKGRNTIYF
D: -
J: TRBJ1-3
V: TRBV15
size: -

DNA: TGTGCCACCAGCAGAGATGTGGGTCAGCCCCAGCATTTT
CDR3: CATSRDVGQPQHF
D: -
J: TRBJ1-5
V: TRBV15
size: many

DNA: TGTGCCAGCAGCTTGGATCCTTCAGGGGCCGGGAGTGGCTACACCTTC
CDR3: CASSLDPSGAGSGYTF
D: -
J: TRBJ1-2
V: TRBV5-4
size: -

DNA: TGCGCCAGCAGTGAGAGAGCAGATAATTCACCCCTCCACTTT
CDR3: CASSERADNSPLHF
D: -
J: TRBJ1-6
V: TRBV10-1
size: -

DNA: TGTGCCAGCAACCGGGGGGATCAGCGCGAGCAGTACTTC
CDR3: CASNRGDQREQYF
D: TRBD2
J: TRBJ2-7
V: TRBV7-9
size: -

DNA: TGTGCCAGCAGTTTCTCGGGACAGGGGGCGCGGCAGCCCCAGCATTTT
CDR3: CASSFSGQGARQPQHF
D: TRBD1
J: TRBJ1-5
V: TRBV27
size: -

DNA: TGTGCCAGCAGCCAAGAGAACAGGGGACCAAGAGAAAAACTGTTTTTT
CDR3: CASSQENRGPREKLFF
D: TRBD1
J: TRBJ1-4
V: TRBV14
size: -

DNA: TGTGCCAGCAGTTCAAGCGGGGGGCACTCCTACGAGCAGTACTTC
CDR3: CASSSSGGHSYEQYF
D: TRBD2
J: TRBJ2-7
V: TRBV28
size: -

DNA: TGTGCCAGCAGTGACTCGGGGACAGGGGATAGCAATCAGCCCCAGCATTTT
CDR3: CASSDSGTGDSNQPQHF
D: TRBD1
J: TRBJ1-5
V: TRBV6-4
size: -

DNA: TGCGCCAGCAGTGCATCAGCTAACGGAAAGGTGCGGGCCGGCTACACCTTC
CDR3: CASSASANGKVRAGYTF
D: -
J: TRBJ1-2
V: TRBV10-2
size: -

DNA: TGTGCCAGCACCAAGCAAACATGGACGGGGCAGGAGGACACTGAAGCTTTCTTT
CDR3: CASTKQTWTGQEDTEAFF
D: -
J: TRBJ1-1
V: TRBV28
size: -

DNA: TGTGCCAGCAGCTTGCGACACCAGAGCTCCTACGAGCAGTACTTC
CDR3: CASSLRHQSSYEQYF
D: -
J: TRBJ2-7
V: TRBV5-4
size: -

DNA: TGTGCCATCAGTCCGGGGGTTCAAGAGACCCAGTACTTC
CDR3: CAISPGVQETQYF
D: -
J: TRBJ2-5
V: TRBV10-3
size: -

DNA: TGCGCCAGCAGTGAGGTCGAAGCCGGGGAGCTGTTTTTT
CDR3: CASSEVEAGELFF
D: -
J: TRBJ2-2
V: TRBV10-2
size: once

DNA: TGTGCCAGCAGTCTTCTAGCGGGAGGGGACACCGGGGAGCTGTTTTTT
CDR3: CASSLLAGGDTGELFF
D: TRBD2
J: TRBJ2-2
V: TRBV5-4
size: -

DNA: TGTGCCAGCAGTGAAGGAAACACCATATATTTT
CDR3: CASSEGNTIYF
D: -
J: TRBJ1-3
V: TRBV2
size: -

DNA: TGTGCCAGCAGTGGGGCGGGCCCTGGCCTTGAGCAGTTCTTC
CDR3: CASSGAGPGLEQFF
D: -
J: TRBJ2-1
V: TRBV6-1
size: -

DNA: TGTGCCACCAGATCTAGCGGGGGAAAATACAATGAGCAGTTCTTC
CDR3: CATRSSGGKYNEQFF
D: TRBD2
J: TRBJ2-1
V: TRBV6-5
size: -

DNA: TGTGCCAGCAGTCGTCCGGACGGATTTTATAGCAATCAGCCCCAGCATTTT
CDR3: CASSRPDGFYSNQPQHF
D: -
J: TRBJ1-5
V: TRBV28
size: few

DNA: TGCGCCAGCAGCGTGGGACTAGCGGGAGCCTACGAGCAGTACTTC
CDR3: CASSVGLAGAYEQYF
D: TRBD2
J: TRBJ2-7
V: TRBV5-1
size: -

DNA: TGTGCCTGGAGTCCGGGACTCACCCATACAGATACGCAGTATTTT
CDR3: CAWSPGLTHTDTQYF
D: -
J: TRBJ2-3
V: TRBV30
size: -

DNA: TGTGCCACCAGCAAGGGGTTCTCCTACAATGAGCAGTTCTTC
CDR3: CATSKGFSYNEQFF
D: -
J: TRBJ2-1
V: TRBV15
size: -

DNA: TGCGCCAGCAGCTCATGGGACAGGGTAAGTGGAAACACCATATATTTT
CDR3: CASSSWDRVSGNTIYF
D: TRBD1
J: TRBJ1-3
V: TRBV5-1
size: -

DNA: TGTGCCAGCACCCCGGAGTACGCAGGGGATACGCAGTATTTT
CDR3: CASTPEYAGDTQYF
D: -
J: TRBJ2-3
V: TRBV6-1
size: -

DNA: TGCGCCAGCAGCCTCGGACTAGCGGGAAACACCGGGGAGCTGTTTTTT
CDR3: CASSLGLAGNTGELFF
D: TRBD2
J: TRBJ2-2
V: TRBV4-1
size: -

DNA: TGTGCCAGCAGCGATACTAGACAGGGGGTCAACTCACCCCTCCACTTT
CDR3: CASSDTRQGVNSPLHF
D: TRBD1
J: TRBJ1-6
V: TRBV28
size: -

DNA: TGTGCCTGGAACCGGGAGAGGCGCATGAACACTGAAGCTTTCTTT
CDR3: CAWNRERRMNTEAFF
D: -
J: TRBJ1-1
V: TRBV30
size: few

DNA: TGTGCCAGCAGTGACGGGACAGCCAGTAGCAATCAGCCCCAGCATTTT
CDR3: CASSDGTASSNQPQHF
D: TRBD1
J: TRBJ1-5
V: TRBV6-1
size: once

DNA: TGTGCCGGGGAGGGAAACTATGGCTACACCTTC
CDR3: CAGEGNYGYTF
D: -
J: TRBJ1-2
V: TRBV6-1
size: -

DNA: TGTGCCTGCCCCGGGTGGAAGCGGGAGAGCACCGGGGAGCTGTTTTTT
CDR3: CACPGWKRESTGELFF
D: TRBD2
J: TRBJ2-2
V: TRBV30
size: -

DNA: TGTGCCAGCAGCCAAGATTCAGGACTAGCAACAGATACGCAGTATTTT
CDR3: CASSQDSGLATDTQYF
D: TRBD2
J: TRBJ2-3
V: TRBV4-2
size: -

DNA: TGTGCCAGCAGCGAAGGGCCGTTAGAAGCTTTCTTT
CDR3: CASSEGPLEAFF
D: -
J: TRBJ1-1
V: TRBV6-6
size: -

DNA: TGCGCCAGCAGCGCTCGGACTAGCTTCGCGGGGGAGCTGTTTTTT
CDR3: CASSARTSFAGELFF
D: TRBD2
J: TRBJ2-2
V: TRBV5-1
size: -

DNA: TGCGCCAGCAGCCAAGTGTTAGCGGGAGGGAAGGATACGCAGTATTTT
CDR3: CASSQVLAGGKDTQYF
D: TRBD2
J: TRBJ2-3
V: TRBV4-1
size: once

DNA: TGTGCCAGCAGGATACAAGTAGAGCAGTTCTTC
CDR3: CASRIQVEQFF
D: -
J: TRBJ2-1
V: TRBV6-1
size: many

DNA: TGTGCCAGCAGCTTAGTTTCCAGGGGAGCCCGCGAGCAGTACTTC
CDR3: CASSLVSRGAREQYF
D: -
J: TRBJ2-7
V: TRBV7-2
size: -

DNA: TGTGCCAGCAGTGGAACAGGGGGGAACACTGAAGCTTTCTTT
CDR3: CASSGTGGNTEAFF
D: TRBD1
J: TRBJ1-1
V: TRBV25-1
size: -

DNA: TGTGCCAGCAGTTTAAGGCAGCAAGAGCAGTTCTTC
CDR3: CASSLRQQEQFF
D: -
J: TRBJ2-1
V: TRBV28
size: -

DNA: TGTGCCAGTAGTATAAGCGGGAGGGCAGAGACCCAGTACTTC
CDR3: CASSISGRAETQYF
D: TRBD2
J: TRBJ2-5
V: TRBV19
size: -

DNA: TGTGCCAGCACCGGACTAGCGGGAAGGCAGTACGAGCAGTACTTC
CDR3: CASTGLAGRQYEQYF
D: TRBD2
J: TRBJ2-7
V: TRBV6-1
size: -

DNA: TGTGCCAGCAGCCCATTGACAGGGGAAACTGAAGCTTTCTTT
CDR3: CASSPLTGETEAFF
D: TRBD1
J: TRBJ1-1
V: TRBV16
size: -

DNA: TGCGCCAGCAGCCCGGGGGTAGGGACCTACAATGAGCAGTTCTTC
CDR3: CASSPGVGTYNEQFF
D: -
J: TRBJ2-1
V: TRBV5-1
size: -

DNA: TGTGCCAGCAACTCTCCAGGGGTTTGGGATCAGCCCCAGCATTTT
CDR3: CASNSPGVWDQPQHF
D: -
J: TRBJ1-5
V: TRBV28
size: -

DNA: TGTGCCAGTAGTATAGGGATGGGGGGTGCGGACGAGCAGTACTTC
CDR3: CASSIGMGGADEQYF
D: -
J: TRBJ2-7
V: TRBV19
size: -

DNA: TGTGCCAGCAGCTTAGCGTTCCGGGGAGAGACCCAGTACTTC
CDR3: CASSLAFRGETQYF
D: -
J: TRBJ2-5
V: TRBV7-9
size: -

DNA: TGTGCCAGCAGCTTAGTGGCGGGGGGCGCCTACGAGCAGTACTTC
CDR3: CASSLVAGGAYEQYF
D: TRBD2
J: TRBJ2-7
V: TRBV7-9
size: once